This note documents a single T cell receptor beta chain sequence. Its antigen remains unknown. These data originate in a study of cytomegalovirus exposure and HLA in healthy donors. About the research overall: In a previous analysis, around 110 million unique TCR beta sequences were found from 150 million to 200 million T cells. Overall study findings and caveats: In a later analysis, TCR beta V- and J-gene trimming was associated with a missense DCLRE1C variant.

Both 60 Vbeta primers and 13 Jbeta primers went into the PCR. Assay used: immunoSEQ multiplex PCR; TCRdb lists only in-frame clones, some missing. The sample lists 90,000 to 100,000 clones, around 66% occurring once. V trimming: 2 bases; J trimming: 3 bases; junction bases outside the gene matches: 13. This CDR3 is built from 19 residues. Germline V lookup: CDR1 SGHAT, CDR2 FQNNGV. Specimen: PBMCs. V gene TRBV11-2 combines with J gene TRBJ1-3, with TRBD1 identical over 10 bases. The sequence derives from a man aged 25 to 40 in good health and CMV-seronegative. This CDR3 is CASSLRLRRDRGLGNTIYF. CDR3 sequence (DNA): TGTGCCAGCAGCTTACGACTACGCCGGGACAGGGGACTTGGAAACACCATATATTTT. Full variable domain (missing parts from reference TRBV11-2 and TRBJ1-3): EAGVAQSPRYKIIEKRQSVAFWCNPISGHATLYWYQQILGQGPKLLIQFQNNGVVDDSQLPKDRFSAERLKGVDSTLKIQPAKLEDSAVYLCASSLRLRRDRGLGNTIYFGEGSWLTVV.